The rows below give T cell receptor beta chains drawn from one sample of a study of OX40 agonist ivuxolimab in advanced cancers. Assay: immunoSEQ multiplex PCR; the TCRdb copy retains only in-frame clones and omits some. The profile shows roughly 140,000 clones, 90% to 95% of them singletons. Here the sequenced sample was CD4+ or CD8+ T cells sorted from blood, taken in a trial of the OX40 agonist ivuxolimab. The receptors were gathered from an adult with an advanced solid tumor such as melanoma, head and neck, liver or kidney cancer. The CDR3 runs from the conserved cysteine through the conserved F or W. Fields, in order: CDR3 DNA, CDR3 protein, V gene, clone size, J gene, D gene. D genes are given only for firm matches. Not every row has a clone size; where given, it reads once, few, many or a size class.

TGTGCCAGCAGTGAACAGGGGGCGACCTACAATGAGCAGTTCTTC | CASSEQGATYNEQFF | TRBV2 | NA | TRBJ2-1 | TRBD1
TGCGCCAGCAGCTTGGTCATCGGCGAGCAGTACTTC | CASSLVIGEQYF | TRBV5-1 | NA | TRBJ2-7 | NA
TGTGCCAGCGCCCCCGAGGCAGGATATCAGCCCCAGCATTTT | CASAPEAGYQPQHF | TRBV6-5 | NA | TRBJ1-5 | NA
TGCGCCAGCAGCCTCTCGCTAGCGGGGGCTGGCACAGATACGCAGTATTTT | CASSLSLAGAGTDTQYF | TRBV4-3 | NA | TRBJ2-3 | TRBD2
TGTGCCAGCAGCTTGAAACCCCGAAGTAGCGGGAACACCGGGGAGCTGTTTTTT | CASSLKPRSSGNTGELFF | TRBV5-4 | NA | TRBJ2-2 | NA
TGTGCCAGCAGCCTGGGGGCTGGAGAAAAACTGTTTTTT | CASSLGAGEKLFF | TRBV7-2 | NA | TRBJ1-4 | NA
TGTGCCAGCAGCTTGAGGGCAGGGATGGGCACAGATACGCAGTATTTT | CASSLRAGMGTDTQYF | TRBV5-8 | once | TRBJ2-3 | NA
TGCGCCAGCGGTATGACTAGCGGGAGTGGAGGAGATACGCAGTATTTT | CASGMTSGSGGDTQYF | TRBV5-1 | NA | TRBJ2-3 | TRBD2
TGCGCCAGCAGCTCCCGACCTACTACAGGGGGGACTGAAGCTTTCTTT | CASSSRPTTGGTEAFF | TRBV5-1 | NA | TRBJ1-1 | TRBD1
TGTGCCAGCAGCTTTGGGTCCGGGACTAGCGGCACAGATACGCAGTATTTT | CASSFGSGTSGTDTQYF | TRBV5-6 | NA | TRBJ2-3 | TRBD2
TGTGCCAGCAGTTACTCGATCCGGGACAGCAATCAGCCCCAGCATTTT | CASSYSIRDSNQPQHF | TRBV6-6 | few | TRBJ1-5 | NA
TGTGCCATCAGTCCAGGCCCGACTAGCAATCAGCCCCAGCATTTT | CAISPGPTSNQPQHF | TRBV10-3 | few | TRBJ1-5 | NA
TGCGCCAGCAGCCTCGGACAGGTGGAAGAGACCCAGTACTTC | CASSLGQVEETQYF | TRBV5-1 | NA | TRBJ2-5 | TRBD1
TGTGCCAGCAGCTTACTCCCCAGGGGGGGCGGGGAGACCCAGTACTTC | CASSLLPRGGGETQYF | TRBV7-8 | NA | TRBJ2-5 | NA
TGTGCCAGCACGTCGGACAGTCGAGGCTACACCTTC | CASTSDSRGYTF | TRBV6-5 | NA | TRBJ1-2 | NA
TGCGCCAGCAGCTTGGGACAGGGGCGCAATTCACCCCTCCACTTT | CASSLGQGRNSPLHF | TRBV5-1 | NA | TRBJ1-6 | TRBD1
TGTGCCAGCAGGGGGACATACTTGGCCTACGAGCAGTACTTC | CASRGTYLAYEQYF | TRBV2 | NA | TRBJ2-7 | NA
TGTGCCAGCAGCTTAGCGACCCTTTCGGGGGGCTACACCTTC | CASSLATLSGGYTF | TRBV7-2 | NA | TRBJ1-2 | NA
TGTGCCAGCAGTCCCCCTACTAGCGGAGTAGCCTACGAGCAGTACTTC | CASSPPTSGVAYEQYF | TRBV28 | NA | TRBJ2-7 | TRBD2
TGTGCCAGCAGTTCCTTGCCTAGCGGGAGAGGACGGCGCAATGAGCAGTTCTTC | CASSSLPSGRGRRNEQFF | TRBV28 | NA | TRBJ2-1 | TRBD2
TGTGCCAGCAGGCCCGGGACAGGGTTTTCGGAGCAGTTCTTC | CASRPGTGFSEQFF | TRBV7-3 | NA | TRBJ2-1 | TRBD1
TGTGCCAGTAGTCCCCGGAGGGCAGGGGGCGCCTACGAGCAGTACTTC | CASSPRRAGGAYEQYF | TRBV19 | NA | TRBJ2-7 | TRBD1
TGTGCCAGCAGCGGCGCCCCAGATACGCAGTATTTT | CASSGAPDTQYF | TRBV9 | NA | TRBJ2-3 | NA
TGTGCCAGCATACACAACAATGAGCAGTTCTTC | CASIHNNEQFF | TRBV6-4 | NA | TRBJ2-1 | NA
TGTGCCAGCAGCGTAGGCCCTACAGGGAGTGAGCAGTTCTTC | CASSVGPTGSEQFF | TRBV9 | NA | TRBJ2-1 | NA
TGTGCCAGCAGCCAGGGGACCCGCCACGAGCAGTACTTC | CASSQGTRHEQYF | TRBV7-2 | NA | TRBJ2-7 | NA
TGCGCCAGCAGCCAAGAAATAGGCGTCTACTCACCCCTCCACTTT | CASSQEIGVYSPLHF | TRBV4-3 | NA | TRBJ1-6 | NA
TGCGCCAGTGCACCGGGACAGGGGGTGGATGGCTACACCTTC | CASAPGQGVDGYTF | TRBV5-1 | NA | TRBJ1-2 | TRBD1
TGTGCCAGCAGCCGCCGGGTTCTCACGCAGTATTTT | CASSRRVLTQYF | TRBV2 | NA | TRBJ2-3 | NA
TGTGCCAGGGGAACCAGATGGGTTCCTAATCAGCCCCAGCATTTT | CARGTRWVPNQPQHF | TRBV21-1 | few | TRBJ1-5 | NA
TGTGCCAGCTCACAATTCGGAGGCGTAAGCAATCAGCCCCAGCATTTT | CASSQFGGVSNQPQHF | TRBV18 | NA | TRBJ1-5 | NA
TGTGCCAGCACTGAGGGACAGGGGCGTCAGCCCCAGCATTTT | CASTEGQGRQPQHF | TRBV6-1 | NA | TRBJ1-5 | TRBD1
TGTGCCAGCAGGGCACAGGGTGGTTGGGGAAAACTGTTTTTT | CASRAQGGWGKLFF | TRBV6-5 | NA | TRBJ1-4 | NA
TGTGCCAGCAGTTTCCCAGCTAGCGGATCCACCTACGAGCAGTACTTC | CASSFPASGSTYEQYF | TRBV28 | NA | TRBJ2-7 | TRBD2
TGTGCCAGCAGTAGCCCGGGAGGAGGAGATACGCAGTATTTT | CASSSPGGGDTQYF | TRBV9 | NA | TRBJ2-3 | TRBD2